This TCR beta chain was captured by sequencing in a study of CD8+CD57+ T cells in acquired aplastic anemia. As for the study in general: About 3 ug was the average amount of DNA from sorted CD4+ and CD8+ cells. General observations from the study: Patients and healthy controls showed no significant CD8+ Simpson's diversity difference. Roughly 31 was the count of CD8+ CDR3 sequences that patients shared with controls.

For this clonotype: Its antigen is still unknown.

The authors sequenced patients whose flow cytometry had shown CD8+CD57+ cell expansion. No patient had been given any therapy when blood was sampled. TCR beta VDJ and CDR3 were profiled, and genomic DNA was the template. TCRdb re-called the reads with MiXCR, one entry per CDR3 protein. Of about 98,000 distinct CDR3 sequences in the sample, about 63% were seen once. The ends lost 6 bases at V and 3 bases at J; junction bases unmatched: 5. The CDR3 spans 13 residues. The germline CDR1 and CDR2 sequences are SEHNR and FQNEAQ (reference sequence). The TCR was taken from a human donor with aplastic anemia. The sample was sorted CD4+, CD8+, or CD8+CD57+ T cells (not recorded which) from PBMCs. The chain links TRBV7-9 to TRBJ2-7; 7 nucleotides line up with TRBD1. In nucleotides, the CDR3 is TGTGCCAGCAGTAGGGACAGCAGCTACGAGCAGTACTTC. It translates to CASSRDSSYEQYF. Supplemented by reference TRBV7-9 and TRBJ2-7, the full variable domain reads DTGVSQNPRHKITKRGQNVTFRCDPISEHNRLYWYRQTLGQGPEFLTYFQNEAQLEKSRLLSDRFSAERPKGSFSTLEIQRTEQGDSAMYLCASSRDSSYEQYFGPGTRLTVT.